This T cell receptor beta chain was sequenced for a study of blood T cell repertoires in COVID-19. Adults between about 18 and 89 years of age took part from 20 to 25 US areas. Two consecutive negative NP/OP PCR tests, clearance, or resolved symptoms defined Cohort 3 recovery. This table comes from immunoSEQ multiplex PCR, and its TCRdb copy is limited to in-frame clones, with some not included. The sample shows a few hundred thousand clones, 85% to 90% of them seen only once. Germline CDR1 KGHDR, CDR2 SFDVKD. V trimming: 4 bases; J trimming: 7 bases; junction bases outside the gene matches: 7. The CDR3 contains 15 residues.

The source of this sequence is a woman under 30 who had recovered from COVID-19. The genes are TRBV24-1 and TRBJ2-1; 9 bases match TRBD1. The sequenced sample was PBMCs or T cells enriched from blood (not recorded which). CDR3 in DNA: TGTGCCACCAGTGAGCCCGGGACAGGGAGGAATGAGCAGTTCTTC. It is translated as CATSEPGTGRNEQFF.